This passage covers 28 T cell receptor beta chains from one sample sequenced in a study of shared clonotypes between healthy human individuals (dated by TCRdb to the early 2020s). CD8 naive samples were obtained by positive selection for CCR7 among CD45RO-negative cells, yielding a CD45RA+CCR7+ population from which TemRA cells were excluded. Libraries were built with the immunoSEQ multiplex PCR assay. The immuneACCESS repertoire file appears here via TCRdb, limited to in-frame rearrangements. These files lack a portion of the clones; in checked studies, under half of the deficit traces to unresolved V genes, and the cause of the others is not known. The sample data list 1.5 million to 2.5 million clones, and about 95% of these were observed just once. The ten largest make up approximately 1% of the sample. The sequencing input was naive CD8+ T cells sorted from blood. The intended sense of this specimen's cell subset or site label: CD45RA+CCR7+. These receptors all come from a man between 18 and 29 years old in good health.

The V call is TRBV4-3, the J call TRBJ2-7; tentatively, D is TRBD2 (5 bases). The length of the CDR3 is 17 residues. V lost 0 bases, J lost 4 bases, and 19 bases lay in between. CDR1 is LGHNA and CDR2 is YSLEER in the germline V gene. The CDR3 region has the DNA TGCGCCAGCAGCCAAGATCGCGGACCGTCGGGAAAGTACGAGCAGTACTTC. It specifies CASSQDRGPSGKYEQYF.

This clone occurred once. The chain recombines TRBV4-1 with TRBJ2-7, with 12 nucleotides matching TRBD2. From germline, CDR1 is MGHRA and CDR2 YSYEKL. The CDR3 has 17 amino acids. V trimming: 0 bases; J trimming: 1 base; junction bases outside the gene matches: 4. CDR3 region: CASSQEAGTSGSYEQYF. CDR3 nucleotide sequence: TGCGCCAGCAGCCAAGAGGCCGGGACTAGCGGGTCCTACGAGCAGTACTTC.

This clone was found once. The chain recombines TRBV7-6 with TRBJ2-2; unclear D gene. Germline CDR1 and CDR2: SGHVS and FNYEAQ. The CDR3 totals 16 residues. V was shortened by 6 bases and J by 5 bases, with 19 bases between the two germline ends. CDR3 residues: CASRSSNTLSTGELFF. In nucleotides, the CDR3 is TGTGCCAGCAGATCTAGTAACACGCTCTCTACCGGGGAGCTGTTTTTT. The complete variable domain, with remaining parts taken from reference TRBV7-6 and TRBJ2-2, reads GAGVSQSPRYKVTKRGQDVALRCDPISGHVSLYWYRQALGQGPEFLTYFNYEAQQDKSGLPNDRFSAERPEGSISTLTIQRTEQRDSAMYRCASRSSNTLSTGELFFGEGSRLTVL.

This chain links TRBV27 with TRBJ2-5; D may match TRBD1 or TRBD2 (5 bases each). The CDR3 length is 14 residues. The V gene lost 3 bases and the J gene lost 7 bases, with 15 bases spanning the gap. Germline CDR1 is MNHEY and CDR2 is SMNVEV (reference sequence). CDR3 nucleotide sequence: TGTGCCAGCAGTTTGGCCGGGGCCGGGTGGACCCAGTACTTC. Encoded protein: CASSLAGAGWTQYF.

J is TRBJ1-2 and V is TRBV7-9, with no clear D. The CDR3 length is 14 residues. V was trimmed by 1 base and J by 7 bases, leaving 13 bases between them. CDR1 and CDR2 (germline): SEHNR, FQNEAQ (reference sequence). Here the CDR3 DNA reads TGTGCCAGCAGCTTAGGGTCCTCCCCGGGTGGCTACACCTTC. This gives the protein CASSLGSSPGGYTF. Using reference TRBV7-9 and TRBJ1-2 for the parts outside the CDR3, the full variable domain is DTGVSQNPRHKITKRGQNVTFRCDPISEHNRLYWYRQTLGQGPEFLTYFQNEAQLEKSRLLSDRFSAERPKGSFSTLEIQRTEQGDSAMYLCASSLGSSPGGYTFGSGTRLTVV.

The gene calls are TRBV15 and TRBJ1-5; D call uncertain. Trimming shortened V by 1 base and J by 8 bases, and 15 bases separated the two germline ends. The CDR3 runs to 15 residues. Per germline, CDR1 LNHNV and CDR2 YYDKDF (reference sequence). The CDR3: CATSRGVGFLEPQHF. The CDR3 DNA sequence: TGTGCCACCAGCAGAGGGGTGGGGTTTTTGGAGCCCCAGCATTTT.

The chain carries TRBV7-2 and TRBJ2-1, with 8 nucleotides matching TRBD2. The CDR3 loop spans 17 amino acids. Per germline, CDR1 SGHTA and CDR2 FQGNSA. After removal of 7 bases from V and 7 bases from J, the junction contained 18 bases not matched to a gene. CDR3 sequence reads: CASTLGVGRALGNEQFF. The CDR3 nucleotides read TGTGCCAGCACTTTAGGTGTCGGGAGGGCCCTCGGAAATGAGCAGTTCTTC. Complete variable domain (other parts from reference TRBV7-2 and TRBJ2-1): GAGVSQSPSNKVTEKGKDVELRCDPISGHTALYWYRQSLGQGLEFLIYFQGNSAPDKSGLPSDRFSAERTGGSVSTLTIQRTQQEDSAVYLCASTLGVGRALGNEQFFGPGTRLTVL.

The rearrangement uses TRBV11-2 and TRBJ2-1, with D hard to call. The CDR3 has 11 amino acids. Between the trimmed V and J ends, which lost 8 bases and 8 bases, there was a span of 10 bases. Germline-derived CDR1 and CDR2 are SGHAT and FQNNGV. CDR3 sequence reads: CASSSGDEQFF. Here the CDR3 DNA reads TGTGCCAGCTCTTCTGGGGATGAGCAGTTCTTC.

CDR3 in amino acids: CASSLGPAHEKLFF. The CDR3 region has the DNA TGTGCCAGCAGCTTAGGACCCGCTCATGAAAAACTGTTTTTT. The V call is TRBV5-4, the J call TRBJ1-4; D is undetermined. From germline, CDR1 is SGHNT and CDR2 YYREEE (reference sequence). This CDR3 contains 14 residues. V was pared by 2 bases and J by 6 bases, with 11 bases between.

The chain carries TRBV27 and TRBJ2-7; D is tentatively TRBD1 or TRBD2 (6 bases each). V lost 8 bases to trimming and J lost 2 bases, with 13 bases between them. Germline values: CDR1 MNHEY, CDR2 SMNVEV (reference sequence). The CDR3 consists of 13 residues. The CDR3: CASPRDTTYEQYF. As DNA, the CDR3 is TGTGCCAGCCCGCGGGACACCACCTACGAGCAGTACTTC.

The DNA for the CDR3 is TGCAGCGTTGTGGGCGGAGCAGGGAGTATCGACGAGCAGTACTTC. It codes for CSVVGGAGSIDEQYF. The V and J genes are TRBV29-1 and TRBJ2-7, with D possibly called TRBD1 or TRBD2 (5 bases each). The CDR3 has 15 amino acids. Trimming stripped 4 bases from V and 5 bases from J, with 21 bases between. Per germline, CDR1 SQVTM and CDR2 ANQGSEA.

The CDR3 nucleotides are TGTGCCAGCAGCGATGAGGTGACAGAGAACAACTATGGCTACACCTTC. This codes for CASSDEVTENNYGYTF. The chain employs TRBV5-4 and TRBJ1-2; the D gene is possibly TRBD1 (5 bases). The CDR3 length is 16 residues. V shed 4 bases and J shed 2 bases, with 18 bases lying between them. The germline V gene encodes CDR1 SGHNT and CDR2 YYREEE (reference sequence).

This clone was observed a few times. This sample includes further DNA sequences coding for the same CDR3. The J gene is TRBJ2-7, the V gene TRBV7-2; 8 nucleotides align to TRBD2. The V gene end was trimmed by 3 bases and the J gene end by 2 bases; junction bases not matched to a gene: 3. There are 14 residues in the CDR3. The germline V gene encodes CDR1 SGHTA and CDR2 FQGNSA. CDR3 coding DNA: TGTGCCAGCAGCTTTACTAGCGGAGCCTACGAGCAGTACTTC. Translation gives CASSFTSGAYEQYF.

The rearrangement joins TRBV6-6 to TRBJ2-5; D uncertain. CDR1 and CDR2 from the germline V gene are MNHNY and SVGAGI (reference sequence). The V and J ends lost 0 bases and 2 bases respectively, with 10 bases between them. The CDR3 runs to 15 residues. The CDR3 sequence is CASSYSRPTQETQYF. The CDR3 nucleotides are TGTGCCAGCAGTTACTCTCGGCCCACACAAGAGACCCAGTACTTC.

The chain recombines TRBV7-9 with TRBJ2-7; D unclear. CDR1 is SEHNR and CDR2 is FQNEAQ in the germline V gene (reference sequence). This CDR3 has 12 amino acids. Deletions cut 1 base from V and 6 bases from J, with 7 bases between. This CDR3 reads CASSLENSEQYF. The CDR3 DNA sequence: TGTGCCAGCAGCTTAGAGAACTCCGAGCAGTACTTC.

The chain employs TRBV7-6 and TRBJ2-7; tentatively, D is TRBD2 (5 bases). Trimming shortened V by 0 bases and J by 5 bases, and 11 bases separated the two germline ends. The CDR3 length is 14 residues. Germline CDR1 reads SGHVS; CDR2 reads FNYEAQ. CDR3 DNA sequence: TGTGCCAGCAGCTTAGCACTAGAGGGCCACGAGCAGTACTTC. Residues: CASSLALEGHEQYF.

The genes are TRBV7-3 and TRBJ1-1; TRBD1 matches at 12 bases. The J segment lost 0 bases and the V segment lost 6 bases, leaving 5 bases of the junction unmatched. The germline V gene has CDR1 SGHTA and CDR2 FQGTGA. This CDR3 region has 16 residues. The CDR3 loop is CASSPGTGGLNTEAFF. The DNA for the CDR3 is TGTGCCAGCAGTCCCGGGACAGGGGGCCTGAACACTGAAGCTTTCTTT.

Concerning this clone itself: The germline gene is not matched at one end of the junction; a read error may be the cause. V usage is TRBV15 and J usage is TRBJ1-4; possible D gene TRBD1, 5 bases. Germline V gene sequence: CDR1 LNHNV, CDR2 YYDKDF (reference sequence). CDR3 length: 13 amino acids. CDR3: CATSRDTNEKLFF. CDR3 nucleotides: TGTGCCACGAGCAGGGATACTAATGAAAAACTGTTTTTT.

Notes on this clone: The same CDR3 also results from other DNA sequences found in this sample. The chain has TRBV6-5 and TRBJ2-1; the D is unclear. CDR3 length equals 12 residues. Trimming stripped 0 bases from V and 8 bases from J, with 5 bases between. The germline V gene encodes CDR1 MNHEY and CDR2 SVGAGI. The CDR3, as DNA: TGTGCCAGCAGTTACTCTTCGGATGAGCAGTTCTTC. Translation: CASSYSSDEQFF.

The J gene is TRBJ1-3, the V gene TRBV6-6; D gene unclear. Trimming stripped 6 bases from V and 10 bases from J, with 10 bases between. The CDR3 has 11 amino acids. CDR1 is MNHNY, CDR2 SVGAGI, per germline (reference sequence). CDR3 amino acids: CASRPVWTIYF. The CDR3 coding sequence is TGTGCCAGCAGACCGGTCTGGACCATATATTTT.

This rearrangement joins TRBV4-1 to TRBJ1-5; D uncertain. This CDR3 is built from 14 residues. Germline assignment: CDR1 MGHRA and CDR2 YSYEKL. The V gene lost 3 bases and the J gene lost 3 bases, with 9 bases spanning the gap. The CDR3 spells CASSHPDSNQPQHF. The CDR3 nucleotides read TGCGCCAGCAGCCATCCGGACTCCAATCAGCCCCAGCATTTT.

The V call is TRBV5-5, the J call TRBJ1-4; 8 bases are a match to TRBD1. CDR1 is SGHKS, CDR2 YYEKEE, per germline (reference sequence). This CDR3 is built from 15 residues. Unmatched junction bases numbered 9, after V lost 4 bases and J lost 7 bases. CDR3 coding DNA: TGTGCCAGCAGCGGGAAGACAGGGGTTGGTGAAAAACTGTTTTTT. Protein sequence: CASSGKTGVGEKLFF.

The chain has TRBV6-6 and TRBJ2-5, with 8 positions matching TRBD1. Germline V gives CDR1 MNHNY, CDR2 SVGAGI (reference sequence). The junction had 3 bases not matched to a gene; V was cut back by 6 bases and J by 0 bases. This CDR3 has 14 amino acids. CDR3 protein: CASSPDRDQETQYF. The CDR3 nucleotides read TGTGCCAGCAGCCCGGACAGGGACCAAGAGACCCAGTACTTC.

A note on this clone: In this CDR3 the conserved last residue, phenylalanine or tryptophan, is missing, so a read error is likely. CDR3: CASSPRGPVVGKDEQYL. The CDR3 DNA sequence: TGTGCCAGCAGTCCCCGTGGCCCCGTAGTTGGTAAGGACGAGCAGTACCTC. This sequence joins TRBV28 and TRBJ2-7; no firm D call. This CDR3 region has 17 residues. Deletions cut 5 bases from V and 5 bases from J, with 25 bases between. Per the germline V gene, CDR1 is MDHEN and CDR2 is SYDVKM.

This chain connects TRBV27 to TRBJ2-7, with D perhaps being TRBD1 or TRBD2 (5 bases each). The CDR3 spans 15 residues. CDR1 is MNHEY, CDR2 SMNVEV, per germline (reference sequence). V lost 5 bases, J lost 2 bases, and 16 bases lay in between. This chain's CDR3 is CASSVYAGGTYEQYF. The CDR3 coding sequence is TGTGCCAGCAGTGTTTATGCTGGGGGTACCTACGAGCAGTACTTC.

The chain is built from TRBV9 and TRBJ2-1, with 7 nucleotides matching TRBD1. Per the germline V gene, CDR1 is SGDLS and CDR2 is YYNGEE. This CDR3 has 16 amino acids. V gave up 0 bases and J gave up 2 bases; unmatched junction bases: 5. The CDR3 sequence: CASSVEGGAPYNEQFF. Here the CDR3 DNA reads TGTGCCAGCAGCGTAGAAGGGGGCGCCCCCTACAATGAGCAGTTCTTC. Variable domain in full (rest from reference TRBV9 and TRBJ2-1): DSGVTQTPKHLITATGQRVTLRCSPRSGDLSVYWYQQSLDQGLQFLIQYYNGEERAKGNILERFSAQQFPDLHSELNLSSLELGDSALYFCASSVEGGAPYNEQFFGPGTRLTVL.

A word on this clone: This sample includes further DNA sequences coding for the same CDR3. This sequence joins TRBV5-6 and TRBJ2-7, with D unclear. CDR3 size: 11 residues. The V end lost 1 base, the J end lost 5 bases, and 4 bases lay between the germline ends. Germline V CDR1 and CDR2: SGHDT, YYEEEE. The CDR3 sequence: CASSLLHEQYF. The DNA of the CDR3 is TGTGCCAGCAGCTTGCTCCACGAGCAGTACTTC.

The chain couples TRBV28 to TRBJ1-5; 7 nucleotides line up with TRBD1. Unmatched junction bases numbered 7, after V lost 4 bases and J lost 4 bases. Looked up from germline, CDR1 is MDHEN and CDR2 is SYDVKM. The CDR3 spans 15 residues. DNA of the CDR3: TGTGCCAGCAGTTCACTCCCAGGGGGTAATCAGCCCCAGCATTTT. Protein product: CASSSLPGGNQPQHF.